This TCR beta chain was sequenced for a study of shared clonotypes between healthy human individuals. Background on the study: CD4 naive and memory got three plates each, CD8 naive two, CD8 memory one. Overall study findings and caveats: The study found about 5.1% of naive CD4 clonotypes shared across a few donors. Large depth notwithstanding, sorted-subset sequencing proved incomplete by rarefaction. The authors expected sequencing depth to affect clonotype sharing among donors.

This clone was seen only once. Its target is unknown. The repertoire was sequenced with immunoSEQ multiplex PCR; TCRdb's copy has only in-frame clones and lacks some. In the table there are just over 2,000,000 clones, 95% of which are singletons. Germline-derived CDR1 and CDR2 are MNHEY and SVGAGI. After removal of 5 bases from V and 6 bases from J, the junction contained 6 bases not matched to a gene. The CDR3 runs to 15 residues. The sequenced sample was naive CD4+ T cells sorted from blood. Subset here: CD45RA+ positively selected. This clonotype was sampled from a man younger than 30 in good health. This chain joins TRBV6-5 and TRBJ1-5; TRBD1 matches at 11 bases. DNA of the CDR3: TGTGCCAGCAGTCCCGGGACAGGGGGTTTTCAGCCCCAGCATTTT. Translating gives CASSPGTGGFQPQHF.